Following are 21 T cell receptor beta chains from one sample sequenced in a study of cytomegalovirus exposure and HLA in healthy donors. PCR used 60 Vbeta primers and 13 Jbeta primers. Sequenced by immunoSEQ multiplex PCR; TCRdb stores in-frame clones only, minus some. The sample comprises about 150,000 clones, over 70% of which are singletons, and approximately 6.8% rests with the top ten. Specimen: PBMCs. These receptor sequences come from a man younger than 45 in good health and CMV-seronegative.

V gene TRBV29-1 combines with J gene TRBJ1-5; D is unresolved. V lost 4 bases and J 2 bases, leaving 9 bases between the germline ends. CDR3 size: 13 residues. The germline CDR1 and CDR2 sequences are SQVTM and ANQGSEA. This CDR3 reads CSVAKSGNQPQHF. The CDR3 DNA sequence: TGCAGCGTTGCCAAGTCGGGCAATCAGCCCCAGCATTTT. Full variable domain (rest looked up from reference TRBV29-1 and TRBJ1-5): SAVISQKPSRDICQRGTSLTIQCQVDSQVTMMFWYRQQPGQSLTLIATANQGSEATYESGFVIDKFPISRPNLTFSTLTVSNMSPEDSSIYLCSVAKSGNQPQHFGDGTRLSIL.

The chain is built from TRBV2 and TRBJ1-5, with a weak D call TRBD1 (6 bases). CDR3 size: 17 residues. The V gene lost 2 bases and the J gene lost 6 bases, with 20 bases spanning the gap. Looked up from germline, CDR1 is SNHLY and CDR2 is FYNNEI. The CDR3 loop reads CASSETNDRLGAQPQHF. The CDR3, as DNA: TGTGCCAGCAGTGAAACTAATGACAGGCTTGGGGCTCAGCCCCAGCATTTT.

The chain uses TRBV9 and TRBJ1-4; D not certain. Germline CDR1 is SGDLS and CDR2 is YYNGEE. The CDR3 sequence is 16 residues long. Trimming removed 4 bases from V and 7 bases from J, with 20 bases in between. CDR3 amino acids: CASSLRGGEGAEKLFF. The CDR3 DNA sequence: TGTGCCAGCAGCCTGAGAGGCGGGGAAGGAGCTGAAAAACTGTTTTTT.

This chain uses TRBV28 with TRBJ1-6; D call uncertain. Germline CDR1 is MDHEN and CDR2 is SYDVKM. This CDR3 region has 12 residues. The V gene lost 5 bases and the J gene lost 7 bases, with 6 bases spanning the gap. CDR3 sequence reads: CASSPPNSPLHF. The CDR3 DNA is TGTGCCAGCAGTCCCCCAAATTCACCCCTCCACTTT.

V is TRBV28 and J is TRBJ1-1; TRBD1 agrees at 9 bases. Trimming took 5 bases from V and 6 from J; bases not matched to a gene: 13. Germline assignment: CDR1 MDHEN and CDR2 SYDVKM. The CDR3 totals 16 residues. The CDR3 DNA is TGTGCCAGCAGTCAGATTGGACAGGGGAGAGTCGCTGAAGCTTTCTTT. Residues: CASSQIGQGRVAEAFF.

The CDR3: CASSPPDRAVGEQYF. The CDR3 bases are TGTGCCAGCTCACCTCCTGACAGGGCAGTGGGCGAGCAGTACTTC. The chain combines TRBV18 with TRBJ2-7; 7 positions agree with TRBD1. The CDR3 covers 15 residues. After removal of 3 bases from V and 6 bases from J, the junction contained 11 bases not matched to a gene. Germline CDR1 KGHSH, CDR2 LQKENI.

The chain's CDR3 is CASTRTVTNSPLHF. The CDR3 DNA is TGTGCCAGCACTAGGACAGTTACAAATTCACCCCTCCACTTT. This chain links TRBV2 with TRBJ1-6, with D perhaps TRBD1 (6 bases). There are 14 residues in the CDR3. The V end was cut by 7 bases, the J end by 7 bases, with 14 bases between. The germline gives CDR1 SNHLY, CDR2 FYNNEI.

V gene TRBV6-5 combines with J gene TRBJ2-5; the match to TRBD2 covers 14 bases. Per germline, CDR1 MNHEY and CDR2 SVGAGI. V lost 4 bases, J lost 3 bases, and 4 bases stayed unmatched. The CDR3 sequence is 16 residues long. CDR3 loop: CASSSGTSGGEETQYF. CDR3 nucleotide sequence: TGTGCCAGCAGTTCCGGGACTAGCGGGGGAGAAGAGACCCAGTACTTC.

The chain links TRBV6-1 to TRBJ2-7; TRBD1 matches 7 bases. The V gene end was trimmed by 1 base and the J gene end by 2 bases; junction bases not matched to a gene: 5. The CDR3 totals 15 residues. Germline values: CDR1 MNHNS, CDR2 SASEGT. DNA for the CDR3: TGTGCCAGCAGTGAAGGGGCAGGGGGACCCTACGAGCAGTACTTC. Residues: CASSEGAGGPYEQYF.

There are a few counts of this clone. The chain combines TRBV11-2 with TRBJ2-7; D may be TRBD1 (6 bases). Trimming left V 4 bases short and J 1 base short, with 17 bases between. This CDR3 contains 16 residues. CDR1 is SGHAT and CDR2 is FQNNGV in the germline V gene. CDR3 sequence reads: CASSSPLRDISYEQYF. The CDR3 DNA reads TGTGCCAGCAGCTCCCCGTTACGGGACATATCCTACGAGCAGTACTTC.

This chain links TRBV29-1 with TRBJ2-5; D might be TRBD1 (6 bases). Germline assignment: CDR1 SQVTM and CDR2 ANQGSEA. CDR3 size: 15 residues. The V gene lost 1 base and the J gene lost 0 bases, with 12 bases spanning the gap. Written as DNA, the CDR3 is TGCAGCGTTGAAGGGACAGCTTTAGACCAAGAGACCCAGTACTTC. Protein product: CSVEGTALDQETQYF.

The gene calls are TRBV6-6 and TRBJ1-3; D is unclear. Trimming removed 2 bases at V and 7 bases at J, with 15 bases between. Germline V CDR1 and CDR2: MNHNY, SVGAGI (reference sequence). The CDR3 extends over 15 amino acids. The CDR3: CASSYDGKLGNTIYF. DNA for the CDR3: TGTGCCAGCAGTTACGACGGGAAATTAGGCAACACCATATATTTT.

Here the CDR3 DNA reads TGTGCCAGCAGCTTAGGGGCCAGGGAGGGCCAGCCCCAGCATTTT. Its protein product is CASSLGAREGQPQHF. The V and J genes are TRBV7-2 and TRBJ1-5; D is possibly TRBD1 (5 bases). The V gene lost 1 base and the J gene lost 7 bases, with 14 bases spanning the gap. The germline V gene encodes CDR1 SGHTA and CDR2 FQGNSA. The CDR3 length is 15 residues.

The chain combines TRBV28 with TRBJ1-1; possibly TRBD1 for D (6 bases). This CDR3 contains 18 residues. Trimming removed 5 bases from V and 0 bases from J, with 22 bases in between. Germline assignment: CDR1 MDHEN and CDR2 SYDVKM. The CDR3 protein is CASSPYSGERIMNTEAFF. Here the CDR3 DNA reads TGTGCCAGCAGTCCGTATTCAGGGGAACGAATAATGAACACTGAAGCTTTCTTT.

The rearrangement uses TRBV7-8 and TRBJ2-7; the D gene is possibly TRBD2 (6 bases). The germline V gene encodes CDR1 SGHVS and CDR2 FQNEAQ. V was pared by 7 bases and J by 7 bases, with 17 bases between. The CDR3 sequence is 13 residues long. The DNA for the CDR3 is TGTGCCAGCATAGGCGCGGGGCTCTTAGAGCAGTACTTC. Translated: CASIGAGLLEQYF.

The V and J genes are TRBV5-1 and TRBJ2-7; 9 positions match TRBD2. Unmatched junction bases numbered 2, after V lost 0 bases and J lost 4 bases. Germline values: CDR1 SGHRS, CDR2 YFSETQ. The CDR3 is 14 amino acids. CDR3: CASSLELAGYEQYF. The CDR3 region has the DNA TGCGCCAGCAGCTTGGAGCTAGCGGGGTACGAGCAGTACTTC.

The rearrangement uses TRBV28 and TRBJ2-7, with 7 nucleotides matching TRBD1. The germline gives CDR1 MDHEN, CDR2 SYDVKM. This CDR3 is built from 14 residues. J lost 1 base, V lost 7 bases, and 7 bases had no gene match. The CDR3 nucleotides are TGTGCCAGCACCTCTCTCAGGGGGTCCTACGAGCAGTACTTC. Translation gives CASTSLRGSYEQYF.

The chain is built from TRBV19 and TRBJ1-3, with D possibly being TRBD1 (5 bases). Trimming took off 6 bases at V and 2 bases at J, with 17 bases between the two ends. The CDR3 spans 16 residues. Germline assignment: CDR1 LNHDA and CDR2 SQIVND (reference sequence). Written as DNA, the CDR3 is TGTGCCAGTAGGTGGGCAGGGAATCAGGCTGGAAACACCATATATTTT. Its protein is CASRWAGNQAGNTIYF.

CDR3 sequence (DNA): TGTGCCAGCAGCTACGGGACAGTTAACACTGAAGCTTTCTTT. Encoded protein: CASSYGTVNTEAFF. V and J are TRBV7-9 and TRBJ1-1, with 7 bases lining up with TRBD1. Germline V gene lookup returns CDR1 SEHNR and CDR2 FQNEAQ (reference sequence). J lost 2 bases, V lost 4 bases, and 4 bases had no gene match. The CDR3 runs 14 residues.

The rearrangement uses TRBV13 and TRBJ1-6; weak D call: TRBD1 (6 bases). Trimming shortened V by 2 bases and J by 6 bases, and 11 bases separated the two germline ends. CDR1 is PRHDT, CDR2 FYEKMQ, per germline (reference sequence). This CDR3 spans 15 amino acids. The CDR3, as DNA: TGTGCCAGCAGCTTAATGGACAGAAGTAATTCACCCCTCCACTTT. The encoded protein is CASSLMDRSNSPLHF.

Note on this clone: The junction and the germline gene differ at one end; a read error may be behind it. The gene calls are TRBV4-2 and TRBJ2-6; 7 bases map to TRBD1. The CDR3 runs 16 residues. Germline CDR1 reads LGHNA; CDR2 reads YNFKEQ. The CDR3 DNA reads TGTGCCAGCAGCCCACAGGGGACATCTGGGGCCAACGGCCTGACTTTC. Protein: CASSPQGTSGANGLTF.